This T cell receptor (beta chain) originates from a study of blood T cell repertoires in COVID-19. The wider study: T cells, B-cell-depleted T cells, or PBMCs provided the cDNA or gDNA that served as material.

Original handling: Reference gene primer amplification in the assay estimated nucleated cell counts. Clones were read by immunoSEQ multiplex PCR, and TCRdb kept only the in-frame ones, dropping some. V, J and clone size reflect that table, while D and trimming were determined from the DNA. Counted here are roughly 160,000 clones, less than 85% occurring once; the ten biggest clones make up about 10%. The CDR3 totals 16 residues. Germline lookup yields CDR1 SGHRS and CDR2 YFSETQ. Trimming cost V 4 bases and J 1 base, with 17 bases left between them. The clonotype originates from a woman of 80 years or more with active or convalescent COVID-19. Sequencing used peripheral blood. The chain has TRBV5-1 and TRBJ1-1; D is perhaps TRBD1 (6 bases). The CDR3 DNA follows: TGCGCCAGCAGCCCGTACCGGGACACCAAGAACACTGAAGCTTTCTTT. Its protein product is CASSPYRDTKNTEAFF.